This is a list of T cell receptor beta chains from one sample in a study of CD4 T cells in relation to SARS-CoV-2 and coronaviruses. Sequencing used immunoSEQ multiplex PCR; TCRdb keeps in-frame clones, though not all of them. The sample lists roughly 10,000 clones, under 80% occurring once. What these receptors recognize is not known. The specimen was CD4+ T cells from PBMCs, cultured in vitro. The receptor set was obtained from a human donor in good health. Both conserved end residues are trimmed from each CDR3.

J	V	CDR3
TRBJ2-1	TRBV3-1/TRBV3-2	ASSQEVGTGYVNEQF
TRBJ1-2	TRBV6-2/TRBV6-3	ASSTSTAPDYGYT
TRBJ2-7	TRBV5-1	ASSLGDHSYEQY
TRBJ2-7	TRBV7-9	ASSLAGQVTSYEQY
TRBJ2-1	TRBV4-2	ASSQVGGSLNEQF
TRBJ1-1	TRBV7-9	ASSLEEYTEAF
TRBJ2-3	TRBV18	ASSPPGTPDTQY
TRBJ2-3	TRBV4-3	ASSQYRGSDTQY
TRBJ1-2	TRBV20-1	SARTAYGYT
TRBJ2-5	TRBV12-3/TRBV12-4	ASSLSGSETQY
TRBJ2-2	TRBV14	ASSQGLAMGSNTGELF
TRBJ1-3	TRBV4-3	ASSQDWTYGNTIY
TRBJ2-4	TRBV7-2	ASSLAPLLAKNIQY
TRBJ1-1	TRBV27	ASSPRSTGQSEAF
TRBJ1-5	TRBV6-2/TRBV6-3	ASSPTGGGQPQH
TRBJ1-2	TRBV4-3	ASSQEPGGQGAIGYT
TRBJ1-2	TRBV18	ASSPMRQGGLNYGYT
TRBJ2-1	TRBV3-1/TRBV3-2	ASSQGGLAGGNLYEQF
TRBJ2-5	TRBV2	ASGLRSDAETQY
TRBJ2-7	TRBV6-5	ASSYSAGTYEQY
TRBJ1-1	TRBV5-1	ASTGDTEAF
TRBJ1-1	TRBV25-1	ASSSSQWSAEAF
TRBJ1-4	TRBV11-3	ASSLPQYRSAGATNEKLF
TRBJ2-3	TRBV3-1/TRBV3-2	ASSPSSSDTQY
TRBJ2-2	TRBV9	ASSPQRNTGELF
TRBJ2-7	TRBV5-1	ASSLDGGAYEQY
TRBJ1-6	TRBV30	AWRATGDASPLH
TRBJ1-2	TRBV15	ATSRETGSGYT
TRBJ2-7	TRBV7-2	ASSVSGQGIYEQY
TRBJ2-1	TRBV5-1	ASSLTSGDYNEQF
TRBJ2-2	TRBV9	ASSPTSNIRNTGELF
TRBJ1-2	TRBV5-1	ASSLGTNYGYT
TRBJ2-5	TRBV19	ASSGGQANQETQY
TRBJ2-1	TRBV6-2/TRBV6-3	ASSYLPLGGEQF
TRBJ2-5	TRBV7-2	ASSLVSGEAETQY
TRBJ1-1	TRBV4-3	ASSQEVRGGGKAF
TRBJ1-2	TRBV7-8	ASSLVAGAIAGGYT
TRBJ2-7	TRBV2	ASSEYSPT
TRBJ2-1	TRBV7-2	ASSQGLAGGSLEQF
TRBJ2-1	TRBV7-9	ASSLQPGTRAGEQF
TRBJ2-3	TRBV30	AWNDRNTDTQY
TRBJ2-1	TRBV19	ASSTGLAVPENEQF
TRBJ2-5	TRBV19	ASSTSGDGGETQY
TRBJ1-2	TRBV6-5	ASKVSSNYGYT
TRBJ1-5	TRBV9	ASSVNSNQPQH
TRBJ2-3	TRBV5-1	ASSPGQGPTDTQY
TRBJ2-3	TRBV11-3	ASSPGTGGAGTQY
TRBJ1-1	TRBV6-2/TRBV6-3	ASSYYGRGLHTEAF
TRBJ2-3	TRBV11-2	ASRPPGLATDTQY
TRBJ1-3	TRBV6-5	ASSRGQVSGNTIY
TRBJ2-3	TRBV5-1	ASSLDVPDTQY
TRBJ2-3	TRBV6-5	ASNTGGRSTDTQY
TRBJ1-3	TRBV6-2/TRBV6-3	ASSYLPSSGNTIY
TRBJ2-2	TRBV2	ASRSSGELF
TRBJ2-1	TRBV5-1	ASSEGLSRYNEQF
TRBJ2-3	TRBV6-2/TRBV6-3	ASSPEWDTQY
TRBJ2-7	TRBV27	ATTGSGEQY